This entry concerns a single TCR beta chain. A junction boundary mismatches the germline segment, possibly from a read error. The data derive from a study of shared clonotypes between healthy human individuals. Study overall: Two women and a few men aged 18 to 49 made up the donors.

Donors comprised healthy HIV-negative adults lacking recent acute infections or vaccinations. Repertoires were generated with immunoSEQ multiplex PCR, while TCRdb's copy carries only in-frame clones and drops some. The sample lists hundreds of thousands of clones; less than 98% were seen once. The CDR3 is 11 residues long. From germline, CDR1 is SGHTA and CDR2 FQGNSA. Sequenced input: naive CD4+ T cells sorted from blood. As for subset: CD45RA+ positively selected. The clonotype originates from a woman aged 30 to 39 in good health. The V and J genes are TRBV7-2 and TRBJ2-3; 8 positions agree with TRBD2. CDR3 sequence: CASSLAGTQYF. The CDR3 DNA sequence: TGTGCCAGCAGCCTAGCGGGTACGCAGTATTTT.